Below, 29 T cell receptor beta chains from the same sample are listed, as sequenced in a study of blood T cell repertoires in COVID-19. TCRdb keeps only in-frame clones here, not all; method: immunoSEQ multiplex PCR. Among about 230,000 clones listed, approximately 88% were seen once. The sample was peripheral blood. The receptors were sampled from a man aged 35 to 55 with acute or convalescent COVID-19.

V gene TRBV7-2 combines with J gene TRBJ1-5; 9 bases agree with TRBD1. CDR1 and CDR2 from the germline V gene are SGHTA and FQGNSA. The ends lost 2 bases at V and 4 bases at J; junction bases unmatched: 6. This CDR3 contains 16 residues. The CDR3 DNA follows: TGTGCCAGCAGCTTAACGTGGGGACAGGGAAATCAGCCCCAGCATTTT. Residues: CASSLTWGQGNQPQHF.

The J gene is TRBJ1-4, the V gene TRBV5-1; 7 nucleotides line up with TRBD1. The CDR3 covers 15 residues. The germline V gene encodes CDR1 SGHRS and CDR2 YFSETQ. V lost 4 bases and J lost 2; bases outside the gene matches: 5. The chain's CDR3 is CASSAYRGTNEKLFF. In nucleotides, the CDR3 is TGCGCCAGCAGCGCGTACAGGGGTACTAATGAAAAACTGTTTTTT.

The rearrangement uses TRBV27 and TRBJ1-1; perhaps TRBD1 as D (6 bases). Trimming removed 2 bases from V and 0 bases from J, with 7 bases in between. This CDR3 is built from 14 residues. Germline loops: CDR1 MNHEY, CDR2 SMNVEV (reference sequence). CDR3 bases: TGTGCCAGCAGTTTACAGGGGATGAACACTGAAGCTTTCTTT. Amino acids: CASSLQGMNTEAFF.

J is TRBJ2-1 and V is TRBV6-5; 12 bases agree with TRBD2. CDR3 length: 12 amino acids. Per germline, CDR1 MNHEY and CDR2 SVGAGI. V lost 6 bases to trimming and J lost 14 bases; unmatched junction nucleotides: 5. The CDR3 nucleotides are TGTGCCAGCAGCCTAGCGGGAGGGCCCGAGTTCTTC. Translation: CASSLAGGPEFF.

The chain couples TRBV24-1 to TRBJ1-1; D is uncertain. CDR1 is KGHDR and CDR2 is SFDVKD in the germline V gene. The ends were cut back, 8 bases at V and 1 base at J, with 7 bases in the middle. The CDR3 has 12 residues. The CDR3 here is CATKAPNTEAFF. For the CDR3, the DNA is TGTGCCACCAAAGCCCCGAACACTGAAGCTTTCTTT.

For the CDR3, the DNA is TGTGCCAGCAGCCCTGGCCCTGATAATTCACCCCTCCACTTT. Translated: CASSPGPDNSPLHF. The V and J genes are TRBV5-5 and TRBJ1-6, with D unclear. The CDR3 contains 14 residues. V was shortened by 4 bases and J by 5 bases, with 10 bases between the two germline ends. Germline CDR1 reads SGHKS; CDR2 reads YYEKEE (reference sequence).

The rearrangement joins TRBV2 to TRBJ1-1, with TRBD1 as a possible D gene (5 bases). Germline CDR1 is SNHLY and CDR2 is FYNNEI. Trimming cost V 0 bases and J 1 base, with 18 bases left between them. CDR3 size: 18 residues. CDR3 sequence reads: CASSEALVVGQGNTEAFF. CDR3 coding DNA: TGTGCCAGCAGTGAAGCGCTTGTAGTCGGTCAGGGGAACACTGAAGCTTTCTTT.

This CDR3 reads CASSFAPGDQPQHF. The CDR3 DNA reads TGTGCCAGCAGCTTCGCCCCAGGGGATCAGCCCCAGCATTTT. This chain links TRBV5-6 with TRBJ1-5; a possible D gene is TRBD1 (6 bases). V lost 2 bases to trimming and J lost 5 bases, with 11 bases between them. This CDR3 is 14 amino acids long. CDR1 and CDR2 (germline): SGHDT, YYEEEE.

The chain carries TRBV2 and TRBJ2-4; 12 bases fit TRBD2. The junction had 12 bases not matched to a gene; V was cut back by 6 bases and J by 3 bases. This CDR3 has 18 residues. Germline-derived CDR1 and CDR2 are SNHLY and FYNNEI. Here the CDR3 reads CASRHPLLAGGGKNIQYF. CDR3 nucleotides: TGTGCCAGCAGACATCCCCTACTAGCGGGAGGTGGCAAAAACATTCAGTACTTC.

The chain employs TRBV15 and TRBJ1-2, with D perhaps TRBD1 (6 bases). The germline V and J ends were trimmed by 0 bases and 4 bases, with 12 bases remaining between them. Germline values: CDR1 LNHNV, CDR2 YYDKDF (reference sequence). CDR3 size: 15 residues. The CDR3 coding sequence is TGTGCCACCAGCAGAGAATCTGCAGGGGCCTATGGCTACACCTTC. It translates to CATSRESAGAYGYTF.

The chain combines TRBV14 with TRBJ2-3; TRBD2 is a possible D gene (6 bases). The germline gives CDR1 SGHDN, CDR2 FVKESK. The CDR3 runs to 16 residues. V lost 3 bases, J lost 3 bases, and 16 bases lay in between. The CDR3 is CASSHLGRPGTDTQYF. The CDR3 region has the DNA TGTGCCAGCAGCCACCTGGGGAGGCCGGGAACAGATACGCAGTATTTT.

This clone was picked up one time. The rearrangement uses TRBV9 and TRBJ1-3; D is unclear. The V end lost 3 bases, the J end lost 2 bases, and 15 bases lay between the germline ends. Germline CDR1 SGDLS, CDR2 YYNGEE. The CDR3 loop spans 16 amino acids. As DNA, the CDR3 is TGTGCCAGCAGCGCCTCCACCTCTCGCGCTGGAAACACCATATATTTT. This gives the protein CASSASTSRAGNTIYF.

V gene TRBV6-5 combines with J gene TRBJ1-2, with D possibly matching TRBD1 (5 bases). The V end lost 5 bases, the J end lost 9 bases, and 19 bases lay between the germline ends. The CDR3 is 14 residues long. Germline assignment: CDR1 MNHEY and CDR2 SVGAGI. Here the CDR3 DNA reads TGTGCCAGCAGTCGACTCGACAGCGTGAAGAGCTACACCTTC. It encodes CASSRLDSVKSYTF.

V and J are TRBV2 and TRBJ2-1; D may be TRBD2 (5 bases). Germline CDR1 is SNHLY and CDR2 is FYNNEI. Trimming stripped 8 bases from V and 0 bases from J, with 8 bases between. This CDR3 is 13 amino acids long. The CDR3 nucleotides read TGTGCCAGCGATGGGAGCTCCTACAATGAGCAGTTCTTC. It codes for CASDGSSYNEQFF.

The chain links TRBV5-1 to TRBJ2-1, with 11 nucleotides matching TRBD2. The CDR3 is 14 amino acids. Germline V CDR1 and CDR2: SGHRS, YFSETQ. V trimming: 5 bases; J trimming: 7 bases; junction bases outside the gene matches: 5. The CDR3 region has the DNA TGCGCCAGCAGTCGGACTAGCGGGCCTAATGAGCAGTTCTTC. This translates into CASSRTSGPNEQFF.

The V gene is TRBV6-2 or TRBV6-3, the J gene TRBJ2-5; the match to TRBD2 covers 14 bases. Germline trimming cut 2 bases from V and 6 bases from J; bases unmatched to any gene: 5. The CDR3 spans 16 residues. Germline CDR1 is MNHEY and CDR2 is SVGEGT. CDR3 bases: TGTGCCAGCAGTTACGCGGGACTAGCGGGGGTAAAGACCCAGTACTTC. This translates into CASSYAGLAGVKTQYF.

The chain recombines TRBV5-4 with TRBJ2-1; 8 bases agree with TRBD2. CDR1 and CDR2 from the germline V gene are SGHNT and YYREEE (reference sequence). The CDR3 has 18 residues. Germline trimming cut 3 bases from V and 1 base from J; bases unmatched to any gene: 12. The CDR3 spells CASSSGRSGSRSYNEQFF. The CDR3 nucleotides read TGTGCCAGCAGCTCCGGAAGAAGCGGGAGTCGGTCCTACAATGAGCAGTTCTTC.

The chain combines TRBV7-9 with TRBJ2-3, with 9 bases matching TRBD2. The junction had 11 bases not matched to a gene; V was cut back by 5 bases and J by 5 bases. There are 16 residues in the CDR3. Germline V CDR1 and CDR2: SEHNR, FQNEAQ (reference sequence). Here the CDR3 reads CASSPRASGEEDTQYF. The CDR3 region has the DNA TGTGCCAGCAGCCCCCGGGCTAGCGGGGAGGAAGATACGCAGTATTTT.

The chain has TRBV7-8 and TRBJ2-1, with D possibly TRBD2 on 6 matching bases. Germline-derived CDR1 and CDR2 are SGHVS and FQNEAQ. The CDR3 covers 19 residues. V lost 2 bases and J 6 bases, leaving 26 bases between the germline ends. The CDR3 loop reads CASSLMFGTAPSSGNEQFF. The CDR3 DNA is TGTGCCAGCAGCTTAATGTTTGGGACTGCCCCTTCTTCGGGCAATGAGCAGTTCTTC.

This CDR3 is CASSLDATGNNSPLHF. In DNA form, the CDR3 reads TGTGCCAGCAGCTTGGATGCGACAGGGAATAATTCACCCCTCCACTTT. The chain joins TRBV5-8 to TRBJ1-6; the match to TRBD1 covers 7 bases. CDR1 and CDR2 from the germline V gene are SGHTS and YDEGEE. The CDR3 extends over 16 amino acids. Trimming at V came to 0 bases and at J to 5 bases, leaving 5 bases not matched to a gene.

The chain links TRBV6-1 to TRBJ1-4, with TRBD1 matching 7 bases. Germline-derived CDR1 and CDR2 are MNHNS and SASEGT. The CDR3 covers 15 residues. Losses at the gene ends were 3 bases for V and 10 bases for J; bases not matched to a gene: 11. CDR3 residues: CASSEFNDRVGKLFF. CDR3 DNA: TGTGCCAGCAGTGAGTTCAATGACAGGGTAGGAAAACTGTTTTTT.

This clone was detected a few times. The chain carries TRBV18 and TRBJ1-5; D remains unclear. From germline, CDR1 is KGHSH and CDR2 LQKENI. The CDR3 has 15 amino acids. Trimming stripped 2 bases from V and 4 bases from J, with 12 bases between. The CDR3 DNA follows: TGTGCCAGCTCACCAAGAGGGTTTGGAAATCAGCCCCAGCATTTT. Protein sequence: CASSPRGFGNQPQHF.

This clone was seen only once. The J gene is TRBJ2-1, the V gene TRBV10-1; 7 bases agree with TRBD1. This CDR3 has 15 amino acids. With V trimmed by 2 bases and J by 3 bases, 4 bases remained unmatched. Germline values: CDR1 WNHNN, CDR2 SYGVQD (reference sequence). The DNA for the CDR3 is TGCGCCAGCAGTGAGCTAAGGGGGCTCTACAATGAGCAGTTCTTC. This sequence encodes CASSELRGLYNEQFF.

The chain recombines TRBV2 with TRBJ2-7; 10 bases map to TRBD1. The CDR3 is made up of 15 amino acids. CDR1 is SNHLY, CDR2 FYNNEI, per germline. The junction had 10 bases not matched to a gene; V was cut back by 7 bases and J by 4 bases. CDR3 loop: CASTQRDRGPYEQYF. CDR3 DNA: TGTGCCAGCACCCAGAGGGACAGGGGACCGTACGAGCAGTACTTC.

CDR3 sequence: CASSETRGDTGELFF. The CDR3 bases are TGTGCCAGCAGTGAAACCAGGGGGGATACCGGGGAGCTGTTTTTT. J is TRBJ2-2 and V is TRBV2; D may be TRBD1 (7 bases). The CDR3 extends over 15 amino acids. Germline CDR1 is SNHLY and CDR2 is FYNNEI. The germline V and J ends were trimmed by 2 bases and 5 bases, with 12 bases remaining between them. Based on the CDR3 plus reference TRBV2 and TRBJ2-2, the full variable domain is EPEVTQTPSHQVTQMGQEVILRCVPISNHLYFYWYRQILGQKVEFLVSFYNNEISEKSEIFDDQFSVERPDGSNFTLKIRSTKLEDSAMYFCASSETRGDTGELFFGEGSRLTVL.

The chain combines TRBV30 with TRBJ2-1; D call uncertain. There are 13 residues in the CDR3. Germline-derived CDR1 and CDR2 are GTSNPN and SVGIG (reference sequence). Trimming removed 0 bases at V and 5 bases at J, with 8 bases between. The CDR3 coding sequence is TGTGCCTGGAGTGTCCGAGTTAACAATGAGCAGTTCTTC. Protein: CAWSVRVNNEQFF.

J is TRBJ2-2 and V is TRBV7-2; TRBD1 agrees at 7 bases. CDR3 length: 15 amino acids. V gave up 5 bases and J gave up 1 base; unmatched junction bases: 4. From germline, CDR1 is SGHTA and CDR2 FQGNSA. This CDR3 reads CASSLQGVNTGELFF. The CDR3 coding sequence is TGTGCCAGCAGCCTTCAGGGGGTGAACACCGGGGAGCTGTTTTTT.

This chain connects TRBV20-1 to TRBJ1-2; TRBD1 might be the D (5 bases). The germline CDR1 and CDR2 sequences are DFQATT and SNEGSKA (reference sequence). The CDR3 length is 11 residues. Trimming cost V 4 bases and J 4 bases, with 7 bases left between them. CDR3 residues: CSATGGYGYTF. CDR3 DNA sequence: TGCAGTGCTACGGGGGGCTATGGCTACACCTTC.

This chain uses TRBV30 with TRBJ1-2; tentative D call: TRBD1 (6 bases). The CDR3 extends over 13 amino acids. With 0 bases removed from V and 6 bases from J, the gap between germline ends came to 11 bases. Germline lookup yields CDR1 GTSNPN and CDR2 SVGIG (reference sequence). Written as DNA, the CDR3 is TGTGCCTGGAGTGTAACGGCAGGGGATGGCTACACCTTC. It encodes CAWSVTAGDGYTF.